This is a list of T cell receptor beta chains from one sample in a study of CD4+ T cells in melanoma. Clones were read by immunoSEQ multiplex PCR, and TCRdb kept only the in-frame ones, dropping some. The table shows about 11,000 clones, with more than 60% occurring only once. Sequenced input: cells from a culture (not recorded whether cultured in vitro). Receptors originate from a human donor with melanoma. Both conserved end residues are part of each CDR3. The D gene is left open where the match is weak. Clone size appears in some rows only: once, few, many, or a class for an expanded clone.

CDR3 length	V gene	clone size	D gene	J gene	CDR3 DNA	CDR3 protein
14	TRBV6-6	NA	TRBD2	TRBJ2-3	TGTGCCAGCAGTTACCGGGGGGGCGGAGATACGCAGTATTTT	CASSYRGGGDTQYF
15	TRBV6-5	NA	TRBD1	TRBJ1-5	TGTGCCAGCAGTCGGGGACAGGGGGCGAGGGCCCCCCAGCATTTT	CASSRGQGARAPQHF
15	TRBV6-5	NA	NA	TRBJ2-1	TGTGCCAGCAGGACCGGGCCTCAGGCCTACAATGAGCAGTTCTTC	CASRTGPQAYNEQFF
16	TRBV5-1	NA	TRBD1	TRBJ1-1	TGCGCCAGCAGATCACCGGGACAGGGTCTGCGCACTGAAGCTTTCTTT	CASRSPGQGLRTEAFF
15	TRBV7-9	NA	NA	TRBJ1-1	TGTGCCAGCAGCTTAGGGGTGGGGTGGAACACTGAAGCTTTCTTT	CASSLGVGWNTEAFF
13	TRBV5-1	NA	NA	TRBJ2-2	TGCGCCAGCGGATCAAGACATCCCGGGGAGCTGTTTTTT	CASGSRHPGELFF
14	TRBV2	few	TRBD1	TRBJ1-5	TGTGCCAGCAGTTTGACAGGGGCTGAACAGCCCCAGCATTTT	CASSLTGAEQPQHF
16	TRBV6-1	once	TRBD1	TRBJ1-2	TGTGCCAGCAGTGTACAAAACAGGGGAAACGGGTATGGCTACACCTTC	CASSVQNRGNGYGYTF
16	TRBV5-1	NA	TRBD2	TRBJ2-3	TGCGCCAGCAGCTTGTTGGGGACTAGAAGCACAGATACGCAGTATTTT	CASSLLGTRSTDTQYF
15	TRBV6-1	NA	TRBD1	TRBJ2-7	TGTGCCAGCAGTTCAACGAGGACAGGGACCTACGAGCAGTACTTC	CASSSTRTGTYEQYF
10	TRBV29-1	once	NA	TRBJ2-5	TGCAGCGTTTATCGAGAGACCCAGTACTTC	CSVYRETQYF
15	TRBV21-1	NA	NA	TRBJ1-1	TGTGCCAGCAGCAAATCCGCGAGTATGAACACTGAAGCTTTCTTT	CASSKSASMNTEAFF
14	TRBV6-6	NA	NA	TRBJ2-5	TGTGCCAGCAGTTTGGGCAGTCAAGCAGAGACCCAGTACTTC	CASSLGSQAETQYF
13	TRBV6-5	medium-sized	NA	TRBJ2-7	TGTGCCAGAACGAGGGGTCTAGATTACGAGCAGTACTTC	CARTRGLDYEQYF
11	TRBV6-6	few	NA	TRBJ1-6	TGTGCCACGGCGGCGCATTCACCCCTCCACTTT	CATAAHSPLHF
15	TRBV9	NA	NA	TRBJ2-3	TGTGCCAGCAGCGTAAGGGGGGTTCGCACAGATACGCAGTATTTT	CASSVRGVRTDTQYF
14	TRBV2	NA	NA	TRBJ2-2	TGTGCCAGCAGCGGACAGCTGACGGCCGGGGAGCTGTTTTTT	CASSGQLTAGELFF
15	TRBV6-5	NA	NA	TRBJ1-2	TGTGCCAGCAGTTACCTTACCCGGGGAGTAGCAGGCTACACCTTC	CASSYLTRGVAGYTF
14	TRBV5-6	NA	TRBD2	TRBJ2-1	TGTGCCAGCAGCTCCGGGGACTATTACAATGAGCAGTTCTTC	CASSSGDYYNEQFF
15	TRBV18	NA	NA	TRBJ2-1	TGTGCCAGCTCACTTGGACAGACCCCCTACAATGAGCAGTTCTTC	CASSLGQTPYNEQFF
16	TRBV14	NA	NA	TRBJ1-4	TGTGCCAGCAGCCAAGGTTGGGGGGGAGTCAATGAAAAACTGTTTTTT	CASSQGWGGVNEKLFF
13	TRBV7-2	NA	NA	TRBJ1-3	TGTGCCAGCAGCTTAAACCGGGGGAACACCATATATTTT	CASSLNRGNTIYF
15	TRBV29-1	NA	NA	TRBJ2-5	TGCAGCGACGTGTCGTCCGGGACCCCAAAAGAGACCCAGTACTTC	CSDVSSGTPKETQYF
12	TRBV11-2	NA	NA	TRBJ2-1	TGTGCCAGCAGCTTATTAGGAAATGAGCAGTTCTTC	CASSLLGNEQFF
17	TRBV19	NA	NA	TRBJ1-2	TGTGCCAGTACCCTTCGGGTTTCTTCACTTGGTGACTATGGCTACACCTTC	CASTLRVSSLGDYGYTF
14	TRBV12-5	NA	NA	TRBJ1-3	TGTGCTAGTCTTAGGGGGTCTACTGGAAACACCATATATTTT	CASLRGSTGNTIYF
13	TRBV6-5	NA	NA	TRBJ1-2	TGTGCCAGCGACGGATCGGGAGCTAGGGGCTACACCTTC	CASDGSGARGYTF
16	TRBV30	NA	TRBD1	TRBJ2-7	TGTGCCTGGAGTAGAGTTGGGGGACAGGGGGCCCACGAGCAGTACTTC	CAWSRVGGQGAHEQYF
14	TRBV18	few	NA	TRBJ1-3	TGTGCCAGCTCACAAGACATCTCTGGAAACACCATATATTTT	CASSQDISGNTIYF
16	TRBV19	NA	NA	TRBJ2-7	TGTGCCAGTAGTATCCCCAGGGGCCGACACTCCTACGAGCAGTACTTC	CASSIPRGRHSYEQYF
19	TRBV5-5	NA	NA	TRBJ2-2	TGTGCCAGCAGCTTCCGCCAACTAGGGAGTGGATCGAACACCGGGGAGCTGTTTTTT	CASSFRQLGSGSNTGELFF
16	TRBV23-1	NA	TRBD1	TRBJ1-2	TGCGCCAGCAGTCAATCCCCTCGGACAGGGGGCGATGGCTACACCTTC	CASSQSPRTGGDGYTF
15	TRBV4-1	NA	NA	TRBJ1-3	TGCGCCAGCAGCCAGGGGGCGTCGGGGGGAAACACCATATATTTT	CASSQGASGGNTIYF
16	TRBV7-3	NA	TRBD2	TRBJ2-3	TGTGCCAGCAGCTTAAACGGCGGGGGGGCCCCAGATACGCAGTATTTT	CASSLNGGGAPDTQYF
16	TRBV12-5	NA	TRBD1	TRBJ1-4	TGTGCTAGTGGTTTGGCCCGACAGGGAGGAAATGAAAAACTGTTTTTT	CASGLARQGGNEKLFF
15	TRBV11-3	NA	NA	TRBJ2-1	TGTGCCAGCAGCCTGGGACCAACTAATATCAATGAGCAGTTCTTC	CASSLGPTNINEQFF
13	TRBV6-1	once	NA	TRBJ1-1	TGTGCCAGCAGCATGGTTTCAGAGACTGAAGCTTTCTTT	CASSMVSETEAFF
14	TRBV7-9	few	NA	TRBJ1-4	TGTGCCAGCAGCTTCATCGGGACTCGCGAAAAACTGTTTTTT	CASSFIGTREKLFF
14	TRBV5-4	NA	NA	TRBJ1-2	TGTGCCAGCAGCCAGGGAGGTGAGGGTGGTGGCTACACCTTC	CASSQGGEGGGYTF
19	TRBV27	NA	TRBD1	TRBJ1-4	TGTGCCAGCAGTTTAAACAGGGACAGGGGGGATGTACGAGATGAAAAACTGTTTTTT	CASSLNRDRGDVRDEKLFF
14	TRBV6-5	NA	NA	TRBJ1-1	TGTGCCAGCAGTTACAGCCAGGGGTACACTGAAGCTTTCTTT	CASSYSQGYTEAFF
17	TRBV5-6	once	TRBD2	TRBJ2-5	TGTGCCAGCAGCTTGCCTGGGGGGAGGGTCCCGAGGGAGACCCAGTACTTC	CASSLPGGRVPRETQYF
13	TRBV2	medium-sized	NA	TRBJ2-7	TGTGCCAGCGTCACCCCGCTGACCTACGAGCAGTACTTC	CASVTPLTYEQYF
13	TRBV30	NA	TRBD1	TRBJ1-2	TGTGCCTGGAGTGTCGGGACAGTCTATGGCTACACCTTC	CAWSVGTVYGYTF
12	TRBV6-1	once	NA	TRBJ2-5	TGTGCCACAAGGGGTAACCAAGAGACCCAGTACTTC	CATRGNQETQYF
14	TRBV5-4	NA	NA	TRBJ2-5	TGTGCCAGCAGCTTGACAGGGACACAAGTGACCCAGTACTTC	CASSLTGTQVTQYF
13	TRBV5-1	NA	NA	TRBJ2-7	TGCGCCAGCAGCTTGGCCCTAGCAGGCGAGCAGTACTTC	CASSLALAGEQYF
15	TRBV30	once	NA	TRBJ2-3	TGTGCCTGGAGTCAAGGTATTTCTAGCACAGATACGCAGTATTTT	CAWSQGISSTDTQYF
15	TRBV5-4	NA	NA	TRBJ1-2	TGTGCCAGCAGCTCCGGGACGGAGACTAACTATGGCTACACCTTC	CASSSGTETNYGYTF
17	TRBV5-1	NA	NA	TRBJ1-6	TGCGCCAGCAGCTTGGAGGGCCTGGGTGCGGGTGGATCACCCCTCCACTTT	CASSLEGLGAGGSPLHF
15	TRBV6-7	NA	NA	TRBJ2-2	TGTGCCAGCAGTTACCCCAAGGCACTTCACCGGGGAGCTGTTTTT	CASSYPKALHRGAVF
12	TRBV2	NA	NA	TRBJ1-2	TGTGCCAGCAAACAGGGAAGCTATGGCTACACCTTC	CASKQGSYGYTF
14	TRBV10-1	few	NA	TRBJ2-7	TGCGCCAGCAGTGAGTCGACTCCAGTCCCCGAGCAGTACTTC	CASSESTPVPEQYF